The rows below give T cell receptor beta chains drawn from one sample of a study of CD8+ T cells in alopecia areata. Here immunoSEQ multiplex PCR was the method, and the copy in TCRdb shows in-frame clones only, minus some. The data hold about 19,000 clones, with approximately 56% observed a single time. Sample: skin, taken at week 4, from a patient treated with tofacitinib. The receptors here all came from a human donor with alopecia areata. CDR3s include the opening cysteine and the closing phenylalanine or tryptophan.

V gene	CDR3 protein
TRBV10-3	CAIRAGTLGHEQYF
TRBV7-2	CASSLSGGPYNEQFF
TRBV4-3	CASSQHLPTASYEQYF
TRBV7-6	CASSLDSSSYNEQFF
TRBV7-8	CASSTGRYRVNTEAFF
TRBV5-1	CASSTGTNTEAFF
TRBV6-1	CASSDARDQPQHF
TRBV10-3	CAITDTLTSGANVLTF
TRBV5-1	CASSQGGGFDEQYF
TRBV29-1	CSVALRRGLETQYF